This T cell receptor (beta chain) comes out of a study of T cells in localized non-small cell lung cancer. General study points: Out of the top 100 tumor clones, a median around 57 were seen in adjacent lung. Uninvolved adjacent lung showed peak T cell clonality, exceeding tumor.

Sequencing was performed with immunoSEQ multiplex PCR; in TCRdb, only in-frame clones are kept and a portion is missing. In the table there are 45,000 to 50,000 clones, about 85% of which are singletons. Only one count was recorded for this clone. Its antigen is still unknown. Sequences were derived from PBMCs, sampled before any cancer treatment. This TCR was sampled from a man aged 40 to 70 with stage II lung adenocarcinoma.

The CDR3: CASSVVGTDTQYF. The CDR3 DNA reads as TGTGCCAGCAGCGTAGTGGGCACAGATACGCAGTATTTT. The V call is TRBV9, the J call TRBJ2-3; no reliable D call. V dropped 0 bases and J dropped 1 base, with 3 bases sitting between them. The CDR3 loop spans 13 amino acids. Germline CDR1 is SGDLS and CDR2 is YYNGEE.